This TCR beta chain was retrieved from a study of response to subunit inactivated influenza vaccine. Study-wide findings and caveats: New T cells are recruited in small numbers by each seasonal influenza vaccination, according to the authors' suggestion.

Concerning this clonotype: Its target is not known.

One entry per CDR3 protein results from TCRdb running MiXCR on the RT-PCR reads. The profile covers 450,000 to 550,000 distinct CDR3 sequences, with roughly 23% appearing a single time and approximately 1.9% taken by the ten largest. This CDR3 spans 18 amino acids. After removal of 0 bases from V and 7 bases from J, the junction contained 9 bases not matched to a gene. Germline CDR1 and CDR2: LNHNV and YYDKDF (reference sequence). This chain uses TRBV15 with TRBJ2-3; 14 bases match TRBD2. The receptor was derived from a man aged 50-59 years who received an inactivated influenza vaccine. The sample here was CD4+ T cells sorted from PBMCs, taken more than 4 days after vaccination. CDR3: CATSRDVRLAGGSYTQYF. Here the CDR3 DNA reads TGTGCCACCAGCAGAGATGTGCGACTAGCGGGGGGGTCTTATACGCAGTATTTT.